The clone carrying this TCR beta chain occurred a few times. Its antigen is currently unknown. Using RNA transcripts as the source, TCR beta CDR3 regions were amplified. HTBI primers were employed in a first-round RT-PCR of the TCR CDR3. In TCRdb, the multiplex PCR reads were re-called with MiXCR into one record per CDR3 protein. This sample carries 450,000 to 600,000 distinct CDR3 sequences, roughly 21% of them seen once, and the ten largest clones take about 50%. Trimming cost V 3 bases and J 6 bases, with 14 bases left between them. CDR3 length equals 14 residues. CDR1 and CDR2 from the germline V gene are LNHDA and SQIVND (reference sequence). This record comes from a study of T cells in Graves' hyperthyroidism and ophthalmopathy. The cohort's ophthalmopathy patients, a group with duration under 3 months, had a Clinical Activity Score of at least 3 and a NOSPECS grade of at least 4. Not enrolled were patients with uncontrolled infection, other autoimmune disease, pregnancy or lactation.

Study-level findings and limits: Among clonotypes expanded in thyroid above 0.001, most were also found in blood.

The chain has TRBV19 and TRBJ1-1; D might be TRBD1 (6 bases). The TCR sequence derives from a man aged 35-49 years with Graves' ophthalmopathy. The specimen was blood. Here the CDR3 DNA reads TGTGCCAGTAGTATTGAGGGGGTGAGGGCTGAAGCTTTCTTT. Its protein is CASSIEGVRAEAFF.